This T cell receptor beta chain was sequenced in a study of blood T cell repertoires in COVID-19. Study details: Donors in the United States, Italy and Spain gave samples during acute or convalescent COVID-19. T cells, B-cell-depleted T cells, or PBMCs provided the cDNA or gDNA that served as material.

Which cohort a participant joined came from the clinical history participants gave. This clone was detected a few times. The data were produced by immunoSEQ multiplex PCR, yet TCRdb's version contains in-frame clones alone and is incomplete. Among 350,000 to 400,000 clones, more than 85% were seen once, and the ten largest hold more than 0.85%. The V and J ends lost 10 bases and 0 bases respectively, with 10 bases between them. The length of the CDR3 is 13 residues. Germline V gene data show CDR1 as LNHDA and CDR2 as SQIVND (reference sequence). This TCR came from a woman in her 40s who had been exposed to COVID-19. The chain couples TRBV19 to TRBJ1-3, with no clear D. Sequenced: PBMCs or T cells enriched from blood (not recorded which). The CDR3 is CATFRGSGNTIYF. CDR3 DNA sequence: TGTGCCACCTTTCGAGGCTCTGGAAACACCATATATTTT.